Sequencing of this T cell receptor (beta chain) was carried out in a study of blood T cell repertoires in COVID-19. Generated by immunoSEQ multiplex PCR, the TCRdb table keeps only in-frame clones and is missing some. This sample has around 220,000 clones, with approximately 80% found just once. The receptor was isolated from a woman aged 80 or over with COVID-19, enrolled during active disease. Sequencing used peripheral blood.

Here the CDR3 DNA reads TGCGCCAGCAGTTACACAGCGGGACCACAGGATGAGCAGTTCTTC. Translated, it gives CASSYTAGPQDEQFF. V usage is TRBV5-1 and J usage is TRBJ2-1; 7 bases agree with TRBD2. CDR1 and CDR2 (germline): SGHRS, YFSETQ. With V trimmed by 5 bases and J by 8 bases, 13 bases remained unmatched. The CDR3 contains 15 residues.